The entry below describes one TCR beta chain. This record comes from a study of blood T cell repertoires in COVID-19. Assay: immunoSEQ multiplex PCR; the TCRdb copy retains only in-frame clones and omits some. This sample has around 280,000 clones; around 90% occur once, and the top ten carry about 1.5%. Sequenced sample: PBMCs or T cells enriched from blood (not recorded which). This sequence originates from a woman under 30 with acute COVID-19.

The CDR3 DNA sequence: TGCGCCAGCAGCCATGCCCCTAGCGGGAGAGGGATTGATACGCAGTATTTT. Translation: CASSHAPSGRGIDTQYF. The chain has TRBV4-1 and TRBJ2-3; 10 positions match TRBD2. From germline, CDR1 is MGHRA and CDR2 YSYEKL. This CDR3 is 17 amino acids long. V was clipped by 3 bases and J by 6 bases; unmatched bases: 12.